The 6 T cell receptor beta chains below come from one sample, sequenced in a study of blood T cell repertoires in COVID-19. The data were produced by immunoSEQ multiplex PCR, yet TCRdb's version contains in-frame clones alone and is incomplete. The sample shows tens of thousands of clones, roughly 87% of them seen only once. The sequencing sample was made of peripheral blood. Receptor source: a man in his 60s with COVID-19, enrolled during active disease.

The chain couples TRBV9 to TRBJ2-1, with 9 bases aligning to TRBD1. CDR1 and CDR2 (germline): SGDLS, YYNGEE. The junction had 12 bases not matched to a gene; V was cut back by 0 bases and J by 8 bases. The CDR3 extends over 17 amino acids. CDR3 sequence reads: CASSVGGTGRVVHEQFF. The CDR3 region has the DNA TGTGCCAGCAGCGTAGGGGGGACAGGGAGGGTGGTCCATGAGCAGTTCTTC.

The rearrangement links TRBV6-5 to TRBJ1-1, with D perhaps matching TRBD1 (6 bases). This CDR3 is built from 13 residues. Germline CDR1 and CDR2: MNHEY and SVGAGI. With 4 bases removed from V and 5 bases from J, the gap between germline ends came to 11 bases. CDR3 residues: CASSSGQTTEAFF. DNA for the CDR3: TGTGCCAGCAGTTCCGGACAGACGACTGAAGCTTTCTTT.

The V call is TRBV5-4, the J call TRBJ2-2, with 7 bases identical to TRBD1. V gave up 3 bases and J gave up 6 bases; unmatched junction bases: 5. The germline V gene has CDR1 SGHNT and CDR2 YYREEE (reference sequence). CDR3 length: 14 residues. CDR3 in DNA: TGTGCCAGCAGCTGGAGGACAGGCGCCGGGGAGCTGTTTTTT. Its protein product is CASSWRTGAGELFF.

The rearrangement links TRBV10-2 to TRBJ2-1; 8 nucleotides match TRBD2. Germline CDR1 WSHSY, CDR2 SAAADI. The CDR3 length is 13 residues. V trimming: 3 bases; J trimming: 9 bases; junction bases outside the gene matches: 4. Written as DNA, the CDR3 is TGCGCCAGCAGTGAATTAGCGGGACCTGAGCAGTTCTTC. As protein: CASSELAGPEQFF.

V usage is TRBV28 and J usage is TRBJ1-2; D gene ambiguous. This CDR3 spans 12 amino acids. Trimming removed 7 bases at V and 7 bases at J, with 13 bases between. The germline V gene encodes CDR1 MDHEN and CDR2 SYDVKM. CDR3 sequence: CASTSESLGYTF. The CDR3 DNA reads as TGTGCCAGCACCTCGGAGTCGCTTGGCTACACCTTC.

The chain has TRBV7-9 and TRBJ1-5; D perhaps matches TRBD1 (6 bases). CDR1 and CDR2 (germline): SEHNR, FQNEAQ (reference sequence). The CDR3 totals 15 residues. V lost 5 bases to trimming and J lost 5 bases, with 16 bases between them. Here the CDR3 reads CASSDWTEEYQPQHF. The CDR3 DNA follows: TGTGCCAGCAGCGATTGGACAGAGGAATATCAGCCCCAGCATTTT.